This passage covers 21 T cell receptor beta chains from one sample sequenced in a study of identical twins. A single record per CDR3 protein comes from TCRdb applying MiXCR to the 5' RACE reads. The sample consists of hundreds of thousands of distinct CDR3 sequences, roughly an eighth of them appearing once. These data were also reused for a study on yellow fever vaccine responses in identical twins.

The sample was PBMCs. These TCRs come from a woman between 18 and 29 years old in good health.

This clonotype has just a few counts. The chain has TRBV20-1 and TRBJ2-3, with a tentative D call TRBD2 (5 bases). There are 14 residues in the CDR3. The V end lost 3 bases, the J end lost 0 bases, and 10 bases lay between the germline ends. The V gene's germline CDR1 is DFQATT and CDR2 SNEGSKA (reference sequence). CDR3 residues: CSASLRGSTDTQYF. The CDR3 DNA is TGCAGTGCTAGTCTCCGCGGGAGCACAGATACGCAGTATTTT.

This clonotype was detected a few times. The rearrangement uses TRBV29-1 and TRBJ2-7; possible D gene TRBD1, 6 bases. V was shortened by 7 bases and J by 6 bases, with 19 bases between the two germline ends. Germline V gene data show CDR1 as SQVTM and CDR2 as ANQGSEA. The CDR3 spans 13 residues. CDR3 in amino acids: CSATGSGRVEQYF. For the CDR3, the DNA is TGCAGCGCAACAGGGTCCGGACGGGTCGAGCAGTACTTC.

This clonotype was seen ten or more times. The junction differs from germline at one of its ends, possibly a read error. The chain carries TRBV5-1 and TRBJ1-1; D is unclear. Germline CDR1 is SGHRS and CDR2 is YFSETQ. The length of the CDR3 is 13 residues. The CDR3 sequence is CASSLDTNTEAFF. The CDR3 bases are TGTGCCAGCAGCCTTGACACGAACACTGAAGCTTTCTTT.

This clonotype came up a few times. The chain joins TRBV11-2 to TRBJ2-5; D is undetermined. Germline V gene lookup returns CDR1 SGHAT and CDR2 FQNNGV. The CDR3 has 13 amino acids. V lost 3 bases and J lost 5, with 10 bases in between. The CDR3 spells CASSLALFETQYF. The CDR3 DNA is TGTGCCAGCAGCTTGGCGCTCTTCGAGACCCAGTACTTC.

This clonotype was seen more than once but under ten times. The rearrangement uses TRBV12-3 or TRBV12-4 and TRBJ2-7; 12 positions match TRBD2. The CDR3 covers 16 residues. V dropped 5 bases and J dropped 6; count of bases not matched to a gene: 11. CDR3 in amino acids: CASSGSLAGGPREQYF. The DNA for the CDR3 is TGTGCCAGCAGTGGAAGCCTAGCGGGAGGGCCACGCGAGCAGTACTTC.

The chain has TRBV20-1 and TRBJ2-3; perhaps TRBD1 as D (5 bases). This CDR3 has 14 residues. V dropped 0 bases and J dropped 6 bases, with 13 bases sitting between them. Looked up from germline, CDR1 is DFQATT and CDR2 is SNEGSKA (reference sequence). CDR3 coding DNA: TGCAGTGCTAGAGATCAGGGCTATGGGGATACGCAGTATTTT. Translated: CSARDQGYGDTQYF.

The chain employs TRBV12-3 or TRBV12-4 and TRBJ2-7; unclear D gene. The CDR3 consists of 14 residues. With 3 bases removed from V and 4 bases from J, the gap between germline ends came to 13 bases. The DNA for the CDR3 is TGTGCCAGCAGTTTTCGGCAGAGTAAATACGAGCAGTACTTC. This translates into CASSFRQSKYEQYF.

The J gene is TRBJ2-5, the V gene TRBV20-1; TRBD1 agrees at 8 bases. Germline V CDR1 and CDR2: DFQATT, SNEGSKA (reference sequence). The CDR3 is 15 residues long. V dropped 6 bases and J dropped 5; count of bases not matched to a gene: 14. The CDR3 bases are TGCAGTGCGTACCACGGACAGGGCGGGGTGGAGACCCAGTACTTC. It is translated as CSAYHGQGGVETQYF.

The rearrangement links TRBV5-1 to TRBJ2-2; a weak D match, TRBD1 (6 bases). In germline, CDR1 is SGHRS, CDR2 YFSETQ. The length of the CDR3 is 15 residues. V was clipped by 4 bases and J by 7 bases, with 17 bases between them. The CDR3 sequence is CASSPRTVGIGELFF. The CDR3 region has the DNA TGCGCCAGCAGCCCCCGGACAGTAGGAATCGGGGAGCTGTTTTTT.

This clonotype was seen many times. The CDR3 DNA follows: TGTGCCAGCAGCTCCTCCTGGGAGTTCATGAACACTGAAGCTTTCTTT. Its translation: CASSSSWEFMNTEAFF. The V and J genes are TRBV7-2 and TRBJ1-1; D gene unclear. The germline CDR1 and CDR2 sequences are SGHTA and FQGNSA. V lost 4 bases, J lost 0 bases, and 15 bases lay in between. This CDR3 has 16 amino acids. The full variable domain, rest sourced from reference TRBV7-2 and TRBJ1-1, is GAGVSQSPSNKVTEKGKDVELRCDPISGHTALYWYRQSLGQGLEFLIYFQGNSAPDKSGLPSDRFSAERTGGSVSTLTIQRTQQEDSAVYLCASSSSWEFMNTEAFFGQGTRLTVV.

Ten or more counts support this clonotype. In DNA form, the CDR3 reads TGTGCCAGCACGCAAAGCGGGAGGGCCAACAATGAGCAGTTCTTC. Translating it yields CASTQSGRANNEQFF. The chain recombines TRBV18 with TRBJ2-1; 10 bases agree with TRBD2. The CDR3 contains 15 residues. Germline assignment: CDR1 KGHSH and CDR2 LQKENI. Trimming cost V 8 bases and J 5 bases; bases outside gene matches: 9. Full variable domain (missing parts from reference TRBV18 and TRBJ2-1): NAGVMQNPRHLVRRRGQEARLRCSPMKGHSHVYWYRQLPEEGLKFMVYLQKENIIDESGMPKERFSAEFPKEGPSILRIQQVVRGDSAAYFCASTQSGRANNEQFFGPGTRLTVL.

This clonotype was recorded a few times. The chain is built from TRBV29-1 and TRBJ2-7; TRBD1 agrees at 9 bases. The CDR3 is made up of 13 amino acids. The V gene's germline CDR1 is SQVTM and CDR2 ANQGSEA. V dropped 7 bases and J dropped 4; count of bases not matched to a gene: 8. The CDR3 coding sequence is TGCAGCGCCAGGGACAGGGTTATGTACGAGCAGTACTTC. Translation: CSARDRVMYEQYF.

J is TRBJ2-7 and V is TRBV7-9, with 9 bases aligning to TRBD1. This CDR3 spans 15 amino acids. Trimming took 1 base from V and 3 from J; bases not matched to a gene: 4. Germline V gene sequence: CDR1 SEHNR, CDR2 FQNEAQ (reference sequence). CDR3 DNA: TGTGCCAGCAGCTTAGAAGGGACAGGGCGCTACGAGCAGTACGTC. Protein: CASSLEGTGRYEQYV.

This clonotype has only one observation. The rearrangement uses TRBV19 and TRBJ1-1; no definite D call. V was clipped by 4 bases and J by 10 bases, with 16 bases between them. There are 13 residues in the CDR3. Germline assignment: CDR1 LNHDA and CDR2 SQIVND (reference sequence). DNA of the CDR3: TGTGCCAGTAGTAGCTCAACCCCTCGGGGAGCTTTCTTT. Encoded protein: CASSSSTPRGAFF.

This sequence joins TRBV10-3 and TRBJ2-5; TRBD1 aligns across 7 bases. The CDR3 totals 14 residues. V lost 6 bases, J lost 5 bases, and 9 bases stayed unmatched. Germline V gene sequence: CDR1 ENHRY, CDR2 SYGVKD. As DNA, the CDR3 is TGTGCCATCAGCAGGGGGATGGGGGAGGAGACCCAGTACTTC. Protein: CAISRGMGEETQYF.

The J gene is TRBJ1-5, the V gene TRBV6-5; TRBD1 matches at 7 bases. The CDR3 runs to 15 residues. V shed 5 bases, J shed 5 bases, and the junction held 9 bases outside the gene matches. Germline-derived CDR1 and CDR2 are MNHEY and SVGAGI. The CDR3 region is CASSLSAGGDQPQHF. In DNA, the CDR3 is TGTGCCAGCAGTCTCTCGGCAGGGGGTGATCAGCCCCAGCATTTT.

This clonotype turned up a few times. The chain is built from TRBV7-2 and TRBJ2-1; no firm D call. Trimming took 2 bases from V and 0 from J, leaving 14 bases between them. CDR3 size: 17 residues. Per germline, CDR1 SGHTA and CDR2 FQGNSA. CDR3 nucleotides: TGTGCCAGCAGCTTACGGGTAACCCCGAGCTCCTACAATGAGCAGTTCTTC. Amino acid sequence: CASSLRVTPSSYNEQFF. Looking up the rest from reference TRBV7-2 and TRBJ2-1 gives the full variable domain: GAGVSQSPSNKVTEKGKDVELRCDPISGHTALYWYRQSLGQGLEFLIYFQGNSAPDKSGLPSDRFSAERTGGSVSTLTIQRTQQEDSAVYLCASSLRVTPSSYNEQFFGPGTRLTVL.

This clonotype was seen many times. As DNA, the CDR3 is TGCGCCAGCAGCTTGACACAGGGGGCAATTGAGACCCAGTACTTC. The encoded protein is CASSLTQGAIETQYF. The chain links TRBV5-1 to TRBJ2-5, with 9 bases that match TRBD1. CDR3 size: 15 residues. J was trimmed by 5 bases and V by 1 base; bases with no gene match: 6. Germline loops: CDR1 SGHRS, CDR2 YFSETQ.

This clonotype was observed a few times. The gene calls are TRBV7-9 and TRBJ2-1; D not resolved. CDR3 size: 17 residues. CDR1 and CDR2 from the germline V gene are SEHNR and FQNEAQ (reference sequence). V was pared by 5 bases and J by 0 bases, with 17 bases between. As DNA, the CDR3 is TGTGCCAGCAGCCGAACCTTTGATAGAGTCTCCTACAATGAGCAGTTCTTC. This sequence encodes CASSRTFDRVSYNEQFF. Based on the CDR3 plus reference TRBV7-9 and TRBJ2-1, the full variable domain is DTGVSQNPRHKITKRGQNVTFRCDPISEHNRLYWYRQTLGQGPEFLTYFQNEAQLEKSRLLSDRFSAERPKGSFSTLEIQRTEQGDSAMYLCASSRTFDRVSYNEQFFGPGTRLTVL.

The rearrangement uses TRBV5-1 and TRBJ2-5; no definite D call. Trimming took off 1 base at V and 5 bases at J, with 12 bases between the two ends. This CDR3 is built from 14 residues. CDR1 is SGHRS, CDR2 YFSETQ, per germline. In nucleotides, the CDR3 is TGCGCCAGCAGCTTGCTTGGGTCCTGGGAGACCCAGTACTTC. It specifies CASSLLGSWETQYF.

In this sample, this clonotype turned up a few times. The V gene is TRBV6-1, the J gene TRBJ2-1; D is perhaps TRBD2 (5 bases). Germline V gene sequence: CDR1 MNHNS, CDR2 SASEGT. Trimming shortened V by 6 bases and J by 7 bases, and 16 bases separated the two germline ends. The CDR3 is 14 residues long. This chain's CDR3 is CASRTTWTGNEQFF. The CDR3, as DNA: TGTGCCAGCAGGACGACGTGGACTGGGAATGAGCAGTTCTTC.